What follows are 29 T cell receptor beta chains derived from one specimen sequenced in a study of CD8+ T cells in alopecia areata. Sequencing relied on a cDNA template that was reverse transcribed from extracted RNA. Sequenced by immunoSEQ multiplex PCR; TCRdb stores in-frame clones only, minus some. The profile shows some 180,000 clones, roughly 60% of them singletons. The sequences come from CD4+ T cells sorted from blood, collected at week 0. These receptors came from a human donor with alopecia areata.

The chain is built from TRBV29-1 and TRBJ2-4; tentative D call: TRBD2 (6 bases). This CDR3 has 12 amino acids. Per germline, CDR1 SQVTM and CDR2 ANQGSEA. V shed 3 bases and J shed 5 bases, with 8 bases lying between them. CDR3 residues: CSVDGGENIQYF. CDR3 coding DNA: TGCAGCGTTGACGGGGGAGAAAACATTCAGTACTTC.

This sequence joins TRBV29-1 and TRBJ2-3, with a tentative D call TRBD1 (6 bases). Per the germline V gene, CDR1 is SQVTM and CDR2 is ANQGSEA. The CDR3 runs to 13 residues. The germline V and J ends were trimmed by 7 bases and 2 bases, with 13 bases remaining between them. CDR3 DNA: TGCAGCGGACACCGGGACACCACAGATACGCAGTATTTT. It is translated as CSGHRDTTDTQYF.

J is TRBJ1-6 and V is TRBV30; a possible D gene is TRBD1 (5 bases). Germline-derived CDR1 and CDR2 are GTSNPN and SVGIG (reference sequence). The V end was cut by 5 bases, the J end by 10 bases, with 12 bases between. The CDR3 extends over 12 amino acids. The CDR3 loop is CAWGTTGSPLHF. CDR3 sequence (DNA): TGTGCCTGGGGGACCACCGGATCACCCCTCCACTTT.

The chain employs TRBV30 and TRBJ2-3; a weak D match, TRBD2 (5 bases). Germline V gives CDR1 GTSNPN, CDR2 SVGIG (reference sequence). The V end was cut by 3 bases, the J end by 7 bases, with 8 bases between. The CDR3 has 11 amino acids. CDR3 sequence (DNA): TGTGCCTGGAGGCTCGGGAATACGCAGTATTTT. Translation: CAWRLGNTQYF.

This clone turned up a few times. This sequence joins TRBV29-1 and TRBJ2-2; no reliable D call. Trimming shortened V by 4 bases and J by 6 bases, and 12 bases separated the two germline ends. Germline CDR1 SQVTM, CDR2 ANQGSEA. The CDR3 runs to 13 residues. CDR3 nucleotide sequence: TGCAGCGTTGGGGCTAATTTCGCCGGGGAGCTGTTTTTT. It codes for CSVGANFAGELFF.

The chain couples TRBV7-9 to TRBJ2-7; D remains unclear. Germline V gene data show CDR1 as SEHNR and CDR2 as FQNEAQ (reference sequence). Trimming pared 5 bases from V and 7 bases from J, leaving 9 bases between. The CDR3 loop spans 11 amino acids. Here the CDR3 reads CASSRTEEQYF. The CDR3 DNA reads as TGTGCCAGCAGCAGAACGGAAGAGCAGTACTTC.

This sequence joins TRBV15 and TRBJ2-7, with D perhaps matching TRBD1 (5 bases). Germline-derived CDR1 and CDR2 are LNHNV and YYDKDF (reference sequence). V lost 4 bases, J lost 1 base, and 11 bases lay in between. The CDR3 spans 14 residues. The CDR3 DNA follows: TGTGCCACCAGCACTTCAGGGATATCCTACGAGCAGTACTTC. It specifies CATSTSGISYEQYF.

This clone was detected once. At one of its ends the junction is not consistent with the germline gene, which may arise from a read error. The chain employs TRBV7-9 and TRBJ1-2; 8 bases align to TRBD1. The CDR3 is 14 residues long. Germline assignment: CDR1 SEHNR and CDR2 FQNEAQ (reference sequence). The CDR3 is CASSSDRVDYDYTF. The CDR3 region has the DNA TGTGCCAGCAGCTCGGACAGGGTTGACTATGACTACACCTTC. Based on the CDR3 plus reference TRBV7-9 and TRBJ1-2, the full variable domain is DTGVSQNPRHKITKRGQNVTFRCDPISEHNRLYWYRQTLGQGPEFLTYFQNEAQLEKSRLLSDRFSAERPKGSFSTLEIQRTEQGDSAMYLCASSSDRVDYDYTFGSGTRLTVV.

This clone has a handful of counts. The chain is built from TRBV4-3 and TRBJ2-3, with D perhaps given as TRBD1 or TRBD2 (5 bases each). CDR3 length: 14 residues. In germline, CDR1 is LGHNA, CDR2 YSLEER. Trimming left V 8 bases short and J 3 bases short, with 15 bases between. CDR3: CASGTGTLTDTQYF. CDR3 nucleotides: TGCGCCAGCGGGACCGGGACCCTAACAGATACGCAGTATTTT.

This clone has only a few counts. This chain connects TRBV5-1 to TRBJ2-7; D uncertain. The germline V and J ends were trimmed by 4 bases and 1 base, with 12 bases remaining between them. In germline, CDR1 is SGHRS, CDR2 YFSETQ. The CDR3 length is 14 residues. The CDR3 DNA reads TGCGCCAGCAGCGTATCCGGATCGTCCTACGAGCAGTACTTC. Its protein is CASSVSGSSYEQYF. The full variable domain, rest sourced from reference TRBV5-1 and TRBJ2-7, is KAGVTQTPRYLIKTRGQQVTLSCSPISGHRSVSWYQQTPGQGLQFLFEYFSETQRNKGNFPGRFSGRQFSNSRSEMNVSTLELGDSALYLCASSVSGSSYEQYFGPGTRLTVT.

CDR3 protein: CAWRQTGEGYGYTF. CDR3 nucleotide sequence: TGTGCCTGGAGACAAACAGGGGAGGGGTATGGCTACACCTTC. The chain couples TRBV30 to TRBJ1-2; the match to TRBD1 covers 7 bases. This CDR3 spans 14 amino acids. V lost 3 bases to trimming and J lost 5 bases; unmatched junction nucleotides: 9. CDR1 GTSNPN and CDR2 SVGIG come from the germline V gene (reference sequence).

The rearrangement joins TRBV4-1 to TRBJ1-4; D is unclear. The V gene's germline CDR1 is MGHRA and CDR2 YSYEKL. The CDR3 has 13 amino acids. Trimming shortened V by 8 bases and J by 7 bases, and 14 bases separated the two germline ends. CDR3 sequence reads: CASCLTRGEKLFF. CDR3 DNA: TGCGCCAGCTGCCTAACCCGGGGTGAAAAACTGTTTTTT.

The rearrangement links TRBV11-2 to TRBJ2-1; D might be TRBD2 (5 bases). Germline V gene sequence: CDR1 SGHAT, CDR2 FQNNGV. Trimming left V 4 bases short and J 6 bases short, with 10 bases between. This CDR3 is built from 13 residues. The CDR3 DNA reads TGTGCCAGCAGCTCCGGAGGCATCAATGAGCAGTTCTTC. Translated, it gives CASSSGGINEQFF.

This clone appeared once. The rearrangement uses TRBV25-1 and TRBJ1-2; D gene uncertain. The CDR3 is made up of 14 amino acids. V was cut by 1 base and J by 4 bases, with 10 bases left in between. Looked up from germline, CDR1 is MGHDK and CDR2 is SYGVNS. The CDR3 DNA reads as TGTGCCAGCAGTGAATTCGGAGGGCTCTATGGCTACACCTTC. Translation gives CASSEFGGLYGYTF.

This chain connects TRBV29-1 to TRBJ1-1; a possible D gene is TRBD1 (5 bases). Trimming took off 4 bases at V and 7 bases at J, with 16 bases between the two ends. CDR3 length: 13 amino acids. CDR1 SQVTM and CDR2 ANQGSEA come from the germline V gene. The CDR3 region is CSVVGQGENEAFF. The CDR3 DNA reads TGCAGCGTTGTTGGGCAGGGAGAAAATGAAGCTTTCTTT.

Worth noting for this clone: One junction end disagrees with the germline gene, perhaps due to a read error. The chain has TRBV30 and TRBJ1-1; D unresolved. The CDR3 runs 14 residues. CDR1 is GTSNPN, CDR2 SVGIG, per germline (reference sequence). CDR3 region: CAWSVYPQNTETFF. The CDR3, as DNA: TGTGCCTGGAGTGTTTATCCCCAGAACACTGAAACTTTCTTT.

This clone showed up just a few times. In DNA form, the CDR3 reads TGCAGCGTTGTGGGTGAAATAACAGATACGCAGTATTTT. This codes for CSVVGEITDTQYF. The genes are TRBV29-1 and TRBJ2-3, with D uncertain. Per germline, CDR1 SQVTM and CDR2 ANQGSEA. V was trimmed by 4 bases and J by 3 bases, leaving 11 bases between them. The length of the CDR3 is 13 residues.

V and J are TRBV7-3 and TRBJ1-5; D is uncertain. The ends were cut back, 4 bases at V and 6 bases at J, with 10 bases in the middle. The germline V gene encodes CDR1 SGHTA and CDR2 FQGTGA. CDR3 size: 13 residues. This chain's CDR3 is CASSSTRGQPQHF. DNA for the CDR3: TGTGCCAGCAGCTCGACCCGGGGTCAGCCCCAGCATTTT.

The chain joins TRBV7-2 to TRBJ1-1; possibly TRBD1 for D (6 bases). In germline, CDR1 is SGHTA, CDR2 FQGNSA. Trimming removed 3 bases at V and 4 bases at J, with 18 bases between. CDR3 size: 16 residues. CDR3 nucleotide sequence: TGTGCCAGCAGCTTGGGTTCACTCAGGGGTGGCACTGAAGCTTTCTTT. Its translation: CASSLGSLRGGTEAFF. Filled out from reference TRBV7-2 and TRBJ1-1, the complete variable domain reads GAGVSQSPSNKVTEKGKDVELRCDPISGHTALYWYRQSLGQGLEFLIYFQGNSAPDKSGLPSDRFSAERTGGSVSTLTIQRTQQEDSAVYLCASSLGSLRGGTEAFFGQGTRLTVV.

The chain employs TRBV5-1 and TRBJ1-1; no reliable D call. Trimming pared 0 bases from V and 6 bases from J, leaving 12 bases between. This CDR3 has 14 amino acids. From germline, CDR1 is SGHRS and CDR2 YFSETQ. The chain's CDR3 is CASSLEGGMAEAFF. In DNA form, the CDR3 reads TGCGCCAGCAGCTTGGAGGGAGGGATGGCTGAAGCTTTCTTT. Variable domain in full (rest from reference TRBV5-1 and TRBJ1-1): KAGVTQTPRYLIKTRGQQVTLSCSPISGHRSVSWYQQTPGQGLQFLFEYFSETQRNKGNFPGRFSGRQFSNSRSEMNVSTLELGDSALYLCASSLEGGMAEAFFGQGTRLTVV.

The rearrangement links TRBV9 to TRBJ2-7; no reliable D call. CDR1 SGDLS and CDR2 YYNGEE come from the germline V gene. Trimming removed 4 bases at V and 4 bases at J, with 9 bases between. The CDR3 loop spans 12 amino acids. The CDR3, as DNA: TGTGCCAGCAGCCAAGATCGGTACGAGCAGTACTTC. Its translation is CASSQDRYEQYF.

The sample holds a few counts of this clone. Additional DNA sequences in this sample encode the identical CDR3. This chain connects TRBV5-6 to TRBJ2-2, with TRBD2 matching 8 bases. The V and J ends lost 0 bases and 7 bases, in that order; junction bases with no gene match: 8. The germline V gene encodes CDR1 SGHDT and CDR2 YYEEEE. CDR3 length: 16 residues. The CDR3 protein is CASSLAGGGGRGELFF. CDR3 in DNA: TGTGCCAGCAGCTTGGCCGGGGGGGGCGGTCGCGGGGAGCTGTTTTTT.

The V call is TRBV29-1, the J call TRBJ2-5; TRBD1 aligns across 7 bases. The ends lost 7 bases at V and 0 bases at J; junction bases unmatched: 5. This CDR3 contains 13 residues. The germline V gene has CDR1 SQVTM and CDR2 ANQGSEA. The CDR3 nucleotides are TGCAGCGCAAGGGGACAGTACCAAGAGACCCAGTACTTC. The encoded protein is CSARGQYQETQYF.

This clone was detected only a few times. V gene TRBV29-1 combines with J gene TRBJ1-6; weak D call: TRBD1 (6 bases). The CDR3 covers 16 residues. Trimming took 0 bases from V and 12 from J, leaving 21 bases between them. Germline V gene data show CDR1 as SQVTM and CDR2 as ANQGSEA. The CDR3 nucleotides read TGCAGCGTTGAAGATCTGAGGGGGACGAAGGTGGGACCCCTCCACTTT. This translates into CSVEDLRGTKVGPLHF.

The gene calls are TRBV30 and TRBJ2-7, with 8 nucleotides matching TRBD1. The CDR3 is made up of 12 amino acids. Trimming removed 1 base from V and 8 bases from J; junction bases left unmatched: 4. Looked up from germline, CDR1 is GTSNPN and CDR2 is SVGIG (reference sequence). The CDR3: CAWSGQGNKQYF. Here the CDR3 DNA reads TGTGCCTGGAGTGGACAGGGGAACAAGCAGTACTTC.

The V call is TRBV30, the J call TRBJ2-5; D might be TRBD1 or TRBD2, each matching 5 bases. This CDR3 spans 13 amino acids. Germline V gene data show CDR1 as GTSNPN and CDR2 as SVGIG (reference sequence). V gave up 3 bases and J gave up 5 bases, with 13 bases separating them. In nucleotides, the CDR3 is TGTGCCTGGAGGCCGGGACCGGGGGAGACCCAGTACTTC. Translation: CAWRPGPGETQYF. The full variable domain, rest sourced from reference TRBV30 and TRBJ2-5, is SQTIHQWPATLVQPVGSPLSLECTVEGTSNPNLYWYRQAAGRGLQLLFYSVGIGQISSEVPQNLSASRPQDRQFILSSKKLLLSDSGFYLCAWRPGPGETQYFGPGTRLLVL.

Remarks on this clone: This sample also contains other DNA sequences that code for the same CDR3. The CDR3 here is CASSPTTGLNTEAFF. DNA for the CDR3: TGTGCCAGCAGTCCGACCACAGGTCTGAACACTGAAGCTTTCTTT. This chain joins TRBV6-1 and TRBJ1-1; D is possibly TRBD1 (5 bases). The CDR3 is made up of 15 amino acids. Germline V CDR1 and CDR2: MNHNS, SASEGT. V lost 5 bases, J lost 0 bases, and 13 bases lay in between.

This clone has only a few counts. This chain's CDR3 is CASSETESSYEQYF. CDR3 DNA: TGTGCCAGCAGTGAAACAGAGAGCTCCTACGAGCAGTACTTC. The chain has TRBV25-1 and TRBJ2-7; D call uncertain. Germline CDR1 is MGHDK and CDR2 is SYGVNS. V was pared by 2 bases and J by 0 bases, with 8 bases between. The CDR3 runs to 14 residues.

The chain recombines TRBV7-2 with TRBJ2-4, with TRBD1 identical over 7 bases. Germline assignment: CDR1 SGHTA and CDR2 FQGNSA. The CDR3 spans 15 residues. V dropped 3 bases and J dropped 0; count of bases not matched to a gene: 2. The CDR3 DNA sequence: TGTGCCAGCAGCTTGGGACAGCTAGCCAAAAACATTCAGTACTTC. It codes for CASSLGQLAKNIQYF.